The rows below give T cell receptor beta chains drawn from one sample of a study of beta chain features in type 1 diabetes. Assay used: immunoSEQ multiplex PCR; TCRdb lists only in-frame clones, some missing. This table has 400,000 to 450,000 clones, 11% to 15% appearing once. Sequencing input: naive CD4+ T cells from blood. The receptor source for this set is a man aged 25 to 40 in good health. The CDR3 runs from the conserved cysteine through the conserved F or W. The D gene is left open where the match is weak. Only some rows state a clone size, as once, few, many or a class for expanded clones.

V gene: TRBV7-9; D gene: -; clone size: -; J gene: TRBJ1-3; CDR3 protein: CARVLHEGTGNTIYF; CDR3 DNA: TGTGCCAGAGTCCTTCATGAGGGAACTGGAAACACCATATATTTT
V gene: TRBV6-4; D gene: TRBD1; clone size: few; J gene: TRBJ1-6; CDR3 protein: CASSEAGTGVSPLHF; CDR3 DNA: TGTGCCAGCAGTGAAGCCGGGACAGGGGTTTCACCCCTCCACTTT
V gene: TRBV25-1; D gene: -; clone size: few; J gene: TRBJ1-2; CDR3 protein: CASSAGASGGYTF; CDR3 DNA: TGTGCCAGCAGTGCGGGAGCGAGTGGTGGCTACACCTTC
V gene: TRBV4-3; D gene: TRBD1; clone size: -; J gene: TRBJ2-3; CDR3 protein: CASSQVGTDRTDTQYF; CDR3 DNA: TGCGCCAGCAGCCAAGTTGGGACAGATCGCACAGATACGCAGTATTTT
V gene: TRBV19; D gene: -; clone size: few; J gene: TRBJ2-7; CDR3 protein: CASSLSVTSSEQYF; CDR3 DNA: TGTGCCAGTAGTCTTTCCGTGACATCTAGCGAGCAGTACTTC
V gene: TRBV12-5; D gene: -; clone size: -; J gene: TRBJ2-1; CDR3 protein: CASGSTETWQFF; CDR3 DNA: TGTGCTAGTGGTTCGACCGAAACGTGGCAGTTCTTC
V gene: TRBV5-6; D gene: -; clone size: few; J gene: TRBJ2-5; CDR3 protein: CASSPLREETQYF; CDR3 DNA: TGTGCCAGCAGCCCGCTCAGGGAAGAGACCCAGTACTTC
V gene: TRBV7-9; D gene: TRBD1; clone size: -; J gene: TRBJ2-6; CDR3 protein: CASSNPGQGAGANVLTF; CDR3 DNA: TGTGCCAGCAGCAACCCGGGACAGGGGGCTGGGGCCAACGTCCTGACTTTC
V gene: TRBV9; D gene: -; clone size: -; J gene: TRBJ2-3; CDR3 protein: CASSVVGTAGTQYF; CDR3 DNA: TGTGCCAGCAGCGTAGTAGGCACGGCGGGGACGCAGTATTTT
V gene: TRBV19; D gene: -; clone size: once; J gene: TRBJ2-6; CDR3 protein: CASSIGGSGANVLTF; CDR3 DNA: TGTGCCAGTAGTATAGGGGGCTCTGGGGCCAACGTCCTGACTTTC
V gene: TRBV15; D gene: -; clone size: -; J gene: TRBJ2-3; CDR3 protein: CATSRATVSDTQYF; CDR3 DNA: TGTGCCACCAGCAGAGCGACAGTCTCAGATACGCAGTATTTT
V gene: TRBV18; D gene: -; clone size: few; J gene: TRBJ1-2; CDR3 protein: CASSSSGTYGYTF; CDR3 DNA: TGTGCCAGCTCCTCGTCGGGCACATATGGCTACACCTTC
V gene: TRBV5-4; D gene: -; clone size: -; J gene: TRBJ2-3; CDR3 protein: CASSLRGRTDTQYF; CDR3 DNA: TGTGCCAGCAGCTTGCGGGGGAGAACAGATACGCAGTATTTT
V gene: TRBV9; D gene: TRBD2; clone size: few; J gene: TRBJ2-1; CDR3 protein: CASQAGRATPYNEQFF; CDR3 DNA: TGTGCCAGTCAAGCGGGGAGGGCCACCCCCTACAATGAGCAGTTCTTC
V gene: TRBV9; D gene: -; clone size: few; J gene: TRBJ2-3; CDR3 protein: CASSLSGRTDTQYF; CDR3 DNA: TGTGCCAGCAGCCTTAGCGGTCGTACAGATACGCAGTATTTT
V gene: TRBV5-4; D gene: -; clone size: few; J gene: TRBJ2-7; CDR3 protein: CASSDYGGSGSYEQYF; CDR3 DNA: TGTGCCAGCAGCGATTACGGGGGATCAGGTTCCTACGAGCAGTACTTC
V gene: TRBV6-5; D gene: -; clone size: -; J gene: TRBJ2-7; CDR3 protein: CASSYPDNPSYEQYF; CDR3 DNA: TGTGCCAGCAGTTACCCGGATAACCCTAGCTACGAGCAGTACTTC
V gene: TRBV6-1; D gene: -; clone size: few; J gene: TRBJ2-7; CDR3 protein: CASSENPDSVQYF; CDR3 DNA: TGTGCCAGCAGTGAGAACCCGGACAGCGTTCAGTACTTC
V gene: TRBV7-9; D gene: TRBD2; clone size: -; J gene: TRBJ2-1; CDR3 protein: CASSQVLAGRLQSNEQFF; CDR3 DNA: TGTGCCAGCAGCCAAGTCCTAGCGGGACGCCTTCAGTCCAATGAGCAGTTCTTC
V gene: TRBV6-5; D gene: TRBD1; clone size: few; J gene: TRBJ2-3; CDR3 protein: CASSRTGFTDTQYF; CDR3 DNA: TGTGCCAGCAGTAGGACAGGGTTCACAGATACGCAGTATTTT
V gene: TRBV11-3; D gene: -; clone size: few; J gene: TRBJ2-1; CDR3 protein: CASTLDGWAEQFF; CDR3 DNA: TGTGCCAGCACCTTAGATGGATGGGCTGAGCAGTTCTTC
V gene: TRBV13; D gene: TRBD1; clone size: -; J gene: TRBJ1-2; CDR3 protein: CATSRTGVRGYTF; CDR3 DNA: TGTGCCACCTCCAGAACAGGGGTTAGGGGCTACACCTTC
V gene: TRBV6-6; D gene: TRBD1; clone size: -; J gene: TRBJ1-5; CDR3 protein: CASSYLTGDSNQPQHF; CDR3 DNA: TGTGCCAGCAGTTACCTCACAGGGGATAGCAATCAGCCCCAGCATTTT
V gene: TRBV5-4; D gene: -; clone size: few; J gene: TRBJ2-6; CDR3 protein: CASSSATSGANVLTF; CDR3 DNA: TGTGCCAGCAGCTCGGCGACCTCTGGGGCCAACGTCCTGACTTTC
V gene: TRBV29-1; D gene: TRBD1; clone size: few; J gene: TRBJ2-7; CDR3 protein: CSVGGGTGYEQYF; CDR3 DNA: TGCAGCGTCGGTGGGGGGACAGGGTACGAGCAGTACTTC
V gene: TRBV14; D gene: -; clone size: -; J gene: TRBJ1-1; CDR3 protein: CASMGSWGTEAFF; CDR3 DNA: TGTGCCAGCATGGGGTCATGGGGCACTGAAGCTTTCTTT
V gene: TRBV15; D gene: -; clone size: few; J gene: TRBJ2-7; CDR3 protein: CATSRDRASYEQYF; CDR3 DNA: TGTGCCACCAGCAGAGATCGTGCCTCCTACGAGCAGTACTTC
V gene: TRBV7-9; D gene: TRBD1; clone size: -; J gene: TRBJ2-7; CDR3 protein: CASSPGQTYEQYF; CDR3 DNA: TGTGCCAGCAGCCCGGGACAGACCTACGAGCAGTACTTC
V gene: TRBV10-3; D gene: -; clone size: few; J gene: TRBJ2-7; CDR3 protein: CAVRPHSYEQYF; CDR3 DNA: TGTGCCGTCCGGCCCCACTCCTACGAGCAGTACTTC
V gene: TRBV7-2; D gene: -; clone size: -; J gene: TRBJ1-2; CDR3 protein: CASSLPGWGYGYTF; CDR3 DNA: TGTGCCAGCAGCTTACCCGGCTGGGGCTATGGCTACACCTTC
V gene: TRBV9; D gene: -; clone size: -; J gene: TRBJ2-7; CDR3 protein: CASSVGSQSYEQYF; CDR3 DNA: TGTGCCAGCAGCGTAGGTTCACAGTCCTACGAGCAGTACTTC
V gene: TRBV30; D gene: -; clone size: few; J gene: TRBJ2-2; CDR3 protein: CAWSVTGVATGELFF; CDR3 DNA: TGTGCCTGGAGTGTAACCGGGGTGGCCACCGGGGAGCTGTTTTTT